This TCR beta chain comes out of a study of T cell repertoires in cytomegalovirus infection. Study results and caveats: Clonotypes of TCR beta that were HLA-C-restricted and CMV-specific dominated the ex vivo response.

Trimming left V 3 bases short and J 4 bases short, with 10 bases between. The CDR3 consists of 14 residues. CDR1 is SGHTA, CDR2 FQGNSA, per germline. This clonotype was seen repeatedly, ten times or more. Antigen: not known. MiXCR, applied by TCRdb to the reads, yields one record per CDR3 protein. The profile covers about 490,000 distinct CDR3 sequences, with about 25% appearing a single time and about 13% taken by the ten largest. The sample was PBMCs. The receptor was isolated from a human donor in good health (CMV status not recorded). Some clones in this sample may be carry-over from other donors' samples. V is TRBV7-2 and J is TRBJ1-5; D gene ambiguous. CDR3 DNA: TGTGCCAGCAGCTTGTCGGGAACTAATCAGCCCCAGCATTTT. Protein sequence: CASSLSGTNQPQHF. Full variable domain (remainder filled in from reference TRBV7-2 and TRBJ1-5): GAGVSQSPSNKVTEKGKDVELRCDPISGHTALYWYRQSLGQGLEFLIYFQGNSAPDKSGLPSDRFSAERTGGSVSTLTIQRTQQEDSAVYLCASSLSGTNQPQHFGDGTRLSIL.